The clone carrying this T cell receptor (beta chain) was recorded many times. This sample stems from a study of T-cell reconstitution after alpha-beta-depleted transplantation in children. The germline CDR1 and CDR2 sequences are DFQATT and SNEGSKA (reference sequence). CDR3 length: 14 residues. The J segment lost 5 bases and the V segment lost 3 bases, leaving 8 bases of the junction unmatched. Unique molecular identifiers were built into the TCRbeta library. One entry per CDR3 protein, called by TCRdb with MiXCR from the PCR reads. The sample consists of 600,000 to 800,000 distinct CDR3 sequences, about 12% of them appearing once.

The sequencing used PBMCs, collected before TCRalphabeta/CD19-depleted stem cell transplant. This receptor was obtained from a girl aged 2 to 10 with congenital amegakaryocytic thrombocytopenia, due to receive a stem cell transplant. V and J are TRBV20-1 and TRBJ2-3, with 7 bases that match TRBD2. The CDR3 loop is CSASWAGERDTQYF. The CDR3 DNA reads TGCAGTGCTAGTTGGGCGGGAGAGAGAGATACGCAGTATTTT.